This entry lists 2 T cell receptor beta chains sequenced from one sample in a study of T cells in Graves' hyperthyroidism and ophthalmopathy. RNA transcripts were the template for amplifying TCR beta CDR3 regions. HTBI primers drove first-round RT-PCR of the TCR CDR3. MiXCR, run by TCRdb on the multiplex PCR reads, gives a single entry per CDR3 protein. The table records approximately 690,000 distinct CDR3 sequences, around 20% of them present only once. Sequences were obtained from blood. Source of these receptors: a man aged 25-40 years with Graves' ophthalmopathy.

The rearrangement joins TRBV5-6 to TRBJ2-1; tentatively, D is TRBD2 (6 bases). V dropped 4 bases and J dropped 3 bases, with 11 bases sitting between them. The CDR3 has 14 amino acids. CDR1 is SGHDT, CDR2 YYEEEE, per germline. In DNA, the CDR3 is TGTGCCAGCAGCGGAGGGACTCTCTACAATGAGCAGTTCTTC. Its protein is CASSGGTLYNEQFF.

The CDR3 DNA follows: TGTGCCAGCCGCCACCCGGGACAGGGCTTGAATACGCAGTATTTT. Amino acid sequence: CASRHPGQGLNTQYF. The chain is built from TRBV28 and TRBJ2-3; 9 nucleotides agree with TRBD1. The length of the CDR3 is 15 residues. Looked up from germline, CDR1 is MDHEN and CDR2 is SYDVKM. V dropped 8 bases and J dropped 7; count of bases not matched to a gene: 13.